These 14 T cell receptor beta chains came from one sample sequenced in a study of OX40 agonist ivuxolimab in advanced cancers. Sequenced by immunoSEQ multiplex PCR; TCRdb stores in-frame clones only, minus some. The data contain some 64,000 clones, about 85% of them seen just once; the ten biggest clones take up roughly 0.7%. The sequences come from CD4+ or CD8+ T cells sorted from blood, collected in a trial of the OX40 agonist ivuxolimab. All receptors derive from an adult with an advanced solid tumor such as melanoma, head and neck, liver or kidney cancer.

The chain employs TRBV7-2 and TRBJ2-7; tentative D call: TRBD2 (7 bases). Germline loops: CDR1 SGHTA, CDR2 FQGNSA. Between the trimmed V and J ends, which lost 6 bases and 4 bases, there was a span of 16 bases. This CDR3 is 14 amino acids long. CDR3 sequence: CASRWGGGSYEQYF. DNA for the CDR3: TGTGCCAGCAGGTGGGGAGGGGGAAGTTACGAGCAGTACTTC.

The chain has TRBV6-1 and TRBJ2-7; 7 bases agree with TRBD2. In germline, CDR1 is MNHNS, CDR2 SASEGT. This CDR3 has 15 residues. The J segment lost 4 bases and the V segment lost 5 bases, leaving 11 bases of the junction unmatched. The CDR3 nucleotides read TGTGCCAGCAGTCCCCACGAGGGAGGGCAGTACGAGCAGTACTTC. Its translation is CASSPHEGGQYEQYF.

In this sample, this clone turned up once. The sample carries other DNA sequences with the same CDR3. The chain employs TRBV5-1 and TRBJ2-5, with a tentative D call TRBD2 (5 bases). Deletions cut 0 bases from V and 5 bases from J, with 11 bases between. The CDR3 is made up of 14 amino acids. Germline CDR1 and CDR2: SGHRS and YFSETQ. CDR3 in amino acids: CASSLGPSGETQYF. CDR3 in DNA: TGCGCCAGCAGCTTGGGGCCCAGCGGTGAGACCCAGTACTTC.

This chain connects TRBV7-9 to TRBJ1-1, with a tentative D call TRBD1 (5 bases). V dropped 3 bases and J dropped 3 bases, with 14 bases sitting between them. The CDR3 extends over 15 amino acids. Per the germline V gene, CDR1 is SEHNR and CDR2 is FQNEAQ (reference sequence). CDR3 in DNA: TGTGCCAGCAGCTTGGGGCCCGGCAGGGACACTGAAGCTTTCTTT. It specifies CASSLGPGRDTEAFF.

CDR3 residues: CASSLWGQGPDTQYF. CDR3 coding DNA: TGTGCCAGCAGCTTGTGGGGACAGGGTCCAGATACGCAGTATTTT. This chain uses TRBV5-5 with TRBJ2-3; 9 bases line up with TRBD1. The length of the CDR3 is 15 residues. The V segment lost 1 base and the J segment 4 bases; nucleotides outside the gene matches: 4. Germline loops: CDR1 SGHKS, CDR2 YYEKEE (reference sequence).

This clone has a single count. The CDR3 region is CASSLVGQGETQYF. CDR3 bases: TGTGCCAGCAGCCTGGTGGGACAGGGGGAGACCCAGTACTTC. V is TRBV5-8 and J is TRBJ2-5, with 10 bases matching TRBD1. V trimming: 4 bases; J trimming: 5 bases; junction bases outside the gene matches: 5. Germline V gene sequence: CDR1 SGHTS, CDR2 YDEGEE. The CDR3 consists of 14 residues. Full variable domain (missing parts from reference TRBV5-8 and TRBJ2-5): EAGVTQSPTHLIKTRGQQATLRCSPISGHTSVYWYQQALGLGLQFLLWYDEGEERNRGNFPPRFSGRQFPNYSSELNVNALELEDSALYLCASSLVGQGETQYFGPGTRLLVL.

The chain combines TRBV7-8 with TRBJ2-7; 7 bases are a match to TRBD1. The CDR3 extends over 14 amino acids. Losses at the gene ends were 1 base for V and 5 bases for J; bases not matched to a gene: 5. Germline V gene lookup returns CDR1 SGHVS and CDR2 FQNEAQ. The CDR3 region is CASSLDRGFDEQYF. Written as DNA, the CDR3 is TGTGCCAGCAGCTTAGACAGGGGATTCGACGAGCAGTACTTC.

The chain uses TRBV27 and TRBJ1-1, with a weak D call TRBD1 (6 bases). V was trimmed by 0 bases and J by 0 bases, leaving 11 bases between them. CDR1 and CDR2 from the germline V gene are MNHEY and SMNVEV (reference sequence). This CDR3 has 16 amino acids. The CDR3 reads CASSLSIGQMNTEAFF. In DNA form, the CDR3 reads TGTGCCAGCAGTTTATCGATCGGACAGATGAACACTGAAGCTTTCTTT.

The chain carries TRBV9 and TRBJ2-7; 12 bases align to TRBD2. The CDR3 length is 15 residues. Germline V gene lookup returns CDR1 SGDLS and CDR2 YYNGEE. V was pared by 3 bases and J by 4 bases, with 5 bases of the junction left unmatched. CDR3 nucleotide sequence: TGTGCCAGCAGCGCCGGACTAGCGGGGCCTTACGAGCAGTACTTC. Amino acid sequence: CASSAGLAGPYEQYF.

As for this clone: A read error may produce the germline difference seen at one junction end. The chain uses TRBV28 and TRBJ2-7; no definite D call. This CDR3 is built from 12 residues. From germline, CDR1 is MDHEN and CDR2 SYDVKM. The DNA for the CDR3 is TGTGCCAGCAGTAAGCCTATCGGGTTGGTTCTCTTC. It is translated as CASSKPIGLVLF.

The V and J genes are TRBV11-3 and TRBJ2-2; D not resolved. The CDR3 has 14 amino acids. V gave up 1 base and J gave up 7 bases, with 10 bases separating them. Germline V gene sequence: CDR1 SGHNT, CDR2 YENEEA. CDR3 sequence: CASSLGHPDGELFF. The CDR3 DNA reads TGTGCCAGCAGCTTAGGACACCCTGACGGGGAGCTGTTTTTT.

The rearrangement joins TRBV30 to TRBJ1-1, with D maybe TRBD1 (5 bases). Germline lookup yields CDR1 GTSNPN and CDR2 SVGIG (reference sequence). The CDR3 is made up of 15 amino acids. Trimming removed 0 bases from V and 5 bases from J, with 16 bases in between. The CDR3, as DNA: TGTGCCTGGAGTGTACCAGGGATCCTCGGAACTGAAGCTTTCTTT. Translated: CAWSVPGILGTEAFF.

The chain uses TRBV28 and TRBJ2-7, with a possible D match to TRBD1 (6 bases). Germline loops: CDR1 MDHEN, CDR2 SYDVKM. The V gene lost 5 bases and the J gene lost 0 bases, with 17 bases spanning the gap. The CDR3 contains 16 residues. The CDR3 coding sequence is TGTGCCAGCAGTCGGCTGCGGACAGCGAGCTCCTACGAGCAGTACTTC. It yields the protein CASSRLRTASSYEQYF.

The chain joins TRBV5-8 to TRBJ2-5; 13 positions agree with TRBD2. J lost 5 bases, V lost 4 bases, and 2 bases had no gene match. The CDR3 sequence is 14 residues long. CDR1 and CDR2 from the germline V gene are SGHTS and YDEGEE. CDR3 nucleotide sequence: TGTGCCAGCAGCGGGGGACTAGCGGGGGAGACCCAGTACTTC. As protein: CASSGGLAGETQYF.